This T cell receptor (beta chain) was identified during a study of blood T cell repertoires in COVID-19. In assigning cohorts, the study relied on participant-reported clinical history. The V and J ends lost 7 bases and 2 bases, in that order; junction bases with no gene match: 8. Germline V gives CDR1 MRHNA, CDR2 SNTAGT. This CDR3 contains 14 residues. The authors' processing: How many nucleated cells were present was estimated from reference gene primer amplification. The protocol was immunoSEQ multiplex PCR, while the TCRdb copy is restricted to in-frame clones and leaves out a portion. V, J and clone size reflect that table, while D and trimming were determined from the DNA. The table shows 300,000 to 350,000 clones, with 80% to 90% occurring only once.

The sequencing input was PBMCs or T cells enriched from blood (not recorded which). This clonotype was sampled from a man aged 25 to 45 who had recovered from COVID-19. V usage is TRBV6-4 and J usage is TRBJ2-7; 7 bases match TRBD1. The CDR3 spells CASTLTGCPYEQYF. CDR3 nucleotides: TGTGCCAGCACCCTGACAGGGTGTCCCTACGAGCAGTACTTC.